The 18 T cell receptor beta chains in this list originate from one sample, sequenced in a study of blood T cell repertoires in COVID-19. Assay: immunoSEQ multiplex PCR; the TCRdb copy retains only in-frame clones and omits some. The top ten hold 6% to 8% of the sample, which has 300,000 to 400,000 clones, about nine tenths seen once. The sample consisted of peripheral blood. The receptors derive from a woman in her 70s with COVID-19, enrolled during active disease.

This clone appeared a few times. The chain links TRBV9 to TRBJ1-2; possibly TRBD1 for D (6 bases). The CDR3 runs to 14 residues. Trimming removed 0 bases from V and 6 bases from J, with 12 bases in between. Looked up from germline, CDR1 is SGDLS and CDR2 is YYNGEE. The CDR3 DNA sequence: TGTGCCAGCAGCGTAGCGGAACAGGGAGATGGCTACACCTTC. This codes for CASSVAEQGDGYTF.

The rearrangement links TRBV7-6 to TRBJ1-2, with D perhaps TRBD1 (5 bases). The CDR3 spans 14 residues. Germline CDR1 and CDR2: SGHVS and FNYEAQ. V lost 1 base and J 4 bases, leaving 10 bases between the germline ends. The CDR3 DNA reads TGTGCCAGCAGCTTAGGGCAGGGAAGCTATGGCTACACCTTC. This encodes CASSLGQGSYGYTF.

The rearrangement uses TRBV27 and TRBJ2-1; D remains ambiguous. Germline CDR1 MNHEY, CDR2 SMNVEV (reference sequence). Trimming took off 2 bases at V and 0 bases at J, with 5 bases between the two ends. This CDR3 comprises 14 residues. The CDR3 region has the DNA TGTGCCAGCAGTTTAGTCCGCTCCTACAATGAGCAGTTCTTC. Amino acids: CASSLVRSYNEQFF.

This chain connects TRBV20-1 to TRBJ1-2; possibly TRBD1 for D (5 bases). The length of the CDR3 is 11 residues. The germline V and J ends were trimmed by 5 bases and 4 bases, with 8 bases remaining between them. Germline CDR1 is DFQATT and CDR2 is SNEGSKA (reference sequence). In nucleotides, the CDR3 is TGCAGTGCTTTCACAGGCTATGGCTACACCTTC. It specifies CSAFTGYGYTF.

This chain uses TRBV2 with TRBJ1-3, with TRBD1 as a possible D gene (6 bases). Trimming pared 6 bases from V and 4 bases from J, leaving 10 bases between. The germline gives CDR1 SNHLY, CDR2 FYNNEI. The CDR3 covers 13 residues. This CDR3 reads CASRLGGGNTIYF. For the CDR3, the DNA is TGTGCCAGCAGATTAGGGGGAGGAAACACCATATATTTT.

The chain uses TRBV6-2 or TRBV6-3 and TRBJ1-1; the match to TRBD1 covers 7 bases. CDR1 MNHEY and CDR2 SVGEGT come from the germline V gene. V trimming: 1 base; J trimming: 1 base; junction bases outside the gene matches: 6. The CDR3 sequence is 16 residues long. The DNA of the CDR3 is TGTGCCAGCAGTTACTTGACAAGACAGGGGAACACTGAAGCTTTCTTT. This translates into CASSYLTRQGNTEAFF.

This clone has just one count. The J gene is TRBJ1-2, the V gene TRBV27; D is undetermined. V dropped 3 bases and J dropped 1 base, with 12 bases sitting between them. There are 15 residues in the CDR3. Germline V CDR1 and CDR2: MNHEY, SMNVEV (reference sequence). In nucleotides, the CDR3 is TGTGCCAGCAGTTTGGCCAGGACTCTTAACTATGGCTACACCTTC. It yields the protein CASSLARTLNYGYTF.

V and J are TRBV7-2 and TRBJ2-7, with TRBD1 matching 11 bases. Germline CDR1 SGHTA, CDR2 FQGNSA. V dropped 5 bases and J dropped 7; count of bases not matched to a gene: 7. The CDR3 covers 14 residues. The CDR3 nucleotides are TGTGCCAGCAGCACCGGACAGGGGGCGGGAGAGCAGTACTTC. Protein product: CASSTGQGAGEQYF. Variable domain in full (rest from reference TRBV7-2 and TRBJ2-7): GAGVSQSPSNKVTEKGKDVELRCDPISGHTALYWYRQSLGQGLEFLIYFQGNSAPDKSGLPSDRFSAERTGGSVSTLTIQRTQQEDSAVYLCASSTGQGAGEQYFGPGTRLTVT.

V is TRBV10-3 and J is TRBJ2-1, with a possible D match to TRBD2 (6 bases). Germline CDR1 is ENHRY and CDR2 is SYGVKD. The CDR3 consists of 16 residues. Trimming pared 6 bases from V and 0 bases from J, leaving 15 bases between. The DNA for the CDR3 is TGTGCCATCAGGGGCCTGGAGGGGTCCTCCTACAATGAGCAGTTCTTC. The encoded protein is CAIRGLEGSSYNEQFF.

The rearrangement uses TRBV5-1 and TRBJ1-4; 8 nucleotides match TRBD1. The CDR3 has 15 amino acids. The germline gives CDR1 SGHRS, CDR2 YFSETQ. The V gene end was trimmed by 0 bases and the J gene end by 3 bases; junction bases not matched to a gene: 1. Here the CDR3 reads CASSLGQGSNEKLFF. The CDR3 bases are TGCGCCAGCAGCTTGGGACAGGGGTCTAATGAAAAACTGTTTTTT. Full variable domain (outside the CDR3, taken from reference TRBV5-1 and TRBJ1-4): KAGVTQTPRYLIKTRGQQVTLSCSPISGHRSVSWYQQTPGQGLQFLFEYFSETQRNKGNFPGRFSGRQFSNSRSEMNVSTLELGDSALYLCASSLGQGSNEKLFFGSGTQLSVL.

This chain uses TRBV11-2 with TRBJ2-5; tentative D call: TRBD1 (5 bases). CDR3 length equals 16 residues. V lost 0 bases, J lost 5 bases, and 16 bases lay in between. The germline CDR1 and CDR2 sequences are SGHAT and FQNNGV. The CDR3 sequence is CASSLDPGSDWETQYF. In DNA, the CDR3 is TGTGCCAGCAGCTTAGACCCAGGGTCTGATTGGGAGACCCAGTACTTC.

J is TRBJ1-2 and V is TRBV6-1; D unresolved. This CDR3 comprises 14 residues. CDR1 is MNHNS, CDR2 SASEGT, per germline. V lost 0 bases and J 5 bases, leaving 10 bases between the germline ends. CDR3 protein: CASSEAHHTYGYTF. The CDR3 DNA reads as TGTGCCAGCAGTGAAGCCCACCATACATATGGCTACACCTTC.

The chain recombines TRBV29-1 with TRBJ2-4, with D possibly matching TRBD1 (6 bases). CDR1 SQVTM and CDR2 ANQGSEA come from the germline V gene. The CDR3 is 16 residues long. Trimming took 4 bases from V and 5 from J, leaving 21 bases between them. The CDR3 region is CSVVIRDTGFQNIQYF. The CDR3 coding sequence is TGCAGCGTTGTTATCCGGGACACCGGCTTTCAAAACATTCAGTACTTC.

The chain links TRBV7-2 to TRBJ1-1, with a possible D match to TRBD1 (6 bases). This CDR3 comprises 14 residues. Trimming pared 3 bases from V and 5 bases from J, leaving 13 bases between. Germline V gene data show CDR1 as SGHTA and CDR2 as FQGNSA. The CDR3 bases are TGTGCCAGCAGCTTGTTCCAGGGGCGAACTGAAGCTTTCTTT. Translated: CASSLFQGRTEAFF.

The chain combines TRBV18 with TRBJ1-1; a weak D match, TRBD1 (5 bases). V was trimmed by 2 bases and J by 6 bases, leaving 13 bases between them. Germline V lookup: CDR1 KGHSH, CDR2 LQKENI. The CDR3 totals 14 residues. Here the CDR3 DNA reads TGTGCCAGCTCACCATTGACAGCCGACGCTGAAGCTTTCTTT. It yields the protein CASSPLTADAEAFF.

CDR3 nucleotides: TGCAGTGCTAGTGGACAGTTGAACACTGAAGCTTTCTTT. Amino acid sequence: CSASGQLNTEAFF. The chain combines TRBV20-1 with TRBJ1-1; perhaps TRBD1 as D (6 bases). CDR1 is DFQATT and CDR2 is SNEGSKA in the germline V gene (reference sequence). Trimming cost V 3 bases and J 0 bases, with 8 bases left between them. This CDR3 has 13 residues.

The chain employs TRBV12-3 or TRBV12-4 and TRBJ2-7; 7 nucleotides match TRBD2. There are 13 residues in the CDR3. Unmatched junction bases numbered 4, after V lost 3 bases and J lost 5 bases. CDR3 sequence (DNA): TGTGCCAGCAGTTTCAGCGGGGTCCACGAGCAGTACTTC. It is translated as CASSFSGVHEQYF.

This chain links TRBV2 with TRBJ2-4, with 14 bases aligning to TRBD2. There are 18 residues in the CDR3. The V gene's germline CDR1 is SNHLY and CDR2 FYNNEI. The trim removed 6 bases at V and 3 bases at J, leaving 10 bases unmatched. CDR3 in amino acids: CASSERLAGGRGKNIQYF. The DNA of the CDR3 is TGTGCCAGCAGCGAGCGACTAGCGGGGGGGCGAGGCAAAAACATTCAGTACTTC.